This T cell receptor (beta chain) was identified during a study of T cells in Graves' hyperthyroidism and ophthalmopathy. Overall study results and limits: Most clonotypes expanded in thyroid above 0.001 were likewise present in blood.

This clonotype was counted ten times or more. Its antigen is as yet unknown. The CDR3 regions of TCR beta were amplified from RNA transcripts. Researchers ran a first-round RT-PCR on the TCR CDR3 using the HTBI primer set. TCRdb re-called the multiplex PCR reads through MiXCR, storing one row per CDR3 protein. Found here are a few hundred thousand distinct CDR3 sequences, approximately 15% of them singletons; the top ten hold approximately 5.3%. Patients counted as stable if ophthalmopathy did not develop within 18 months. Those with hyperthyroidism were 18 to 65 years old, newly diagnosed, and ill for under 2 months. Each diagnosis drew on symptoms, thyroxine, TRAb, thyroid ultrasound and orbital computed tomography findings. CDR1 DFQATT and CDR2 SNEGSKA come from the germline V gene (reference sequence). Trimming left V 0 bases short and J 3 bases short, with 15 bases between. The CDR3 extends over 16 amino acids.

This chain joins TRBV20-1 and TRBJ1-5; weak D call: TRBD1 (5 bases). The receptor was isolated from a woman in her late teens or twenties with Graves' hyperthyroidism. Sequenced: blood. The CDR3 region is CSARDQLGRDNQPQHF. The CDR3 bases are TGCAGTGCTAGAGATCAACTGGGGCGAGACAATCAGCCCCAGCATTTT.